This TCR beta chain originates from a study of T-cell memory formation after mild COVID-19. Regarding the study as a whole: Nothing showed for sure that second-wave clones peaking on day 37 were SARS-CoV-2 specific. CM and EM subsets held most contracting CD4+ clones; EMRA held CD8+ ones.

V lost 0 bases and J 3 bases, leaving 5 bases between the germline ends. The CDR3 loop spans 13 amino acids. Per germline, CDR1 LNHNV and CDR2 YYDKDF (reference sequence). MiXCR was run by TCRdb on the 5' RACE reads, yielding one entry per CDR3 protein. Counted here are roughly 600,000 distinct CDR3 sequences, roughly 18% occurring once; the ten biggest clones make up 12%. With regard to this clonotype: Its antigen is not known.

The receptor comes from an adult woman who had mild COVID-19 (a few samples of this study predate the infection). Cell type and time point are not known. This chain connects TRBV15 to TRBJ1-1; D is unclear. The sequenced sample consisted of PBMCs or a T cell subset sorted from them (not recorded which). The CDR3: CATSREVDTEAFF. Written as DNA, the CDR3 is TGTGCCACCAGCAGAGAGGTAGACACTGAAGCTTTCTTT.